This paragraph reports one TCR beta chain. Its specificity is unknown. The data are from a study of neoadjuvant anti-PD-1 for oral cavity cancer. The length of the CDR3 is 17 residues. V was pared by 0 bases and J by 10 bases, with 20 bases between. Germline CDR1 SGHDT, CDR2 YYEEEE. Repertoires were generated with immunoSEQ multiplex PCR, while TCRdb's copy carries only in-frame clones and drops some. The repertoire holds tens of thousands of clones, around 80% seen once, with about 2.5% in the top ten. Study conclusions and caveats: Higher pretreatment Treg/Th17 ratios tracked higher pretreatment blood clonality.

V is TRBV5-6 and J is TRBJ1-6; TRBD1 might be the D (6 bases). The specimen was PBMCs, collected before nivolumab (anti-PD-1) treatment. This TCR was sampled from a person between 40 and 85 years old with oral cavity squamous cell carcinoma. CDR3 loop: CASSLASGRGGESPLHF. CDR3 DNA: TGTGCCAGCAGCTTGGCCTCAGGACGAGGGGGTGAGTCACCCCTCCACTTT.